These T cell receptor beta chains were read from a single sample in a study of T-cell reconstitution after alpha-beta-depleted transplantation in children. TCRdb redid the calling of the PCR reads with MiXCR, one entry per CDR3 protein. The sample has fewer than 550,000 distinct CDR3 sequences; under 20% are singletons. Sequenced here: PBMCs, mostly from graft donor cells, sampled 360 days after TCRalphabeta/CD19-depleted stem cell transplant. Source of these receptors: a boy younger than two who had a stem cell transplant for Wiskott-Aldrich syndrome, so the T cells may come from the graft donor. The conserved cysteine and the conserved F or W are not part of the CDR3 here. Clone size is given for some rows only: seen once, a few or many times, or a class if the clone is expanded.

clone_size: .; v_call: TRBV5-1; j_call: TRBJ2-5; cdr3_aa: ASSLTQGGAETQY
clone_size: few; v_call: TRBV7-2; j_call: TRBJ1-5; cdr3_aa: ASSLVGRHSNQPQH
clone_size: .; v_call: TRBV11-2; j_call: TRBJ2-2; cdr3_aa: ASSSHPPGLAGGRIGELF
clone_size: .; v_call: TRBV15; j_call: TRBJ2-7; cdr3_aa: ATSRATISKQY
clone_size: .; v_call: TRBV12-3/TRBV12-4; j_call: TRBJ1-5; cdr3_aa: ASSPTGFNQPQH
clone_size: few; v_call: TRBV10-3; j_call: TRBJ2-5; cdr3_aa: ATSGTPQETQY
clone_size: .; v_call: TRBV20-1; j_call: TRBJ2-3; cdr3_aa: SARDRKRGFTDTQY
clone_size: few; v_call: TRBV7-2; j_call: TRBJ2-3; cdr3_aa: ASSLIGTSAGDTQY
clone_size: many; v_call: TRBV5-1; j_call: TRBJ2-1; cdr3_aa: ASSGRDGPYNEQF
clone_size: .; v_call: TRBV12-3/TRBV12-4; j_call: TRBJ2-7; cdr3_aa: ASSRHRGPYEQY
clone_size: .; v_call: TRBV12-3/TRBV12-4; j_call: TRBJ2-2; cdr3_aa: AWRGGAWNTGELF
clone_size: .; v_call: TRBV28; j_call: TRBJ2-7; cdr3_aa: ASSPDRPYEQY
clone_size: many; v_call: TRBV5-1; j_call: TRBJ2-5; cdr3_aa: ASSLGHPQETQY
clone_size: many; v_call: TRBV12-3/TRBV12-4; j_call: TRBJ1-5; cdr3_aa: ASSLKDSNQPQH
clone_size: .; v_call: TRBV30; j_call: TRBJ2-7; cdr3_aa: AWSLTGNEQY
clone_size: .; v_call: TRBV21-1; j_call: TRBJ2-7; cdr3_aa: ASSKVRGLRSYEQY
clone_size: .; v_call: TRBV19; j_call: TRBJ2-1; cdr3_aa: ASKGGAYNEQF
clone_size: .; v_call: TRBV7-9; j_call: TRBJ1-6; cdr3_aa: ASSLRPDSPLH
clone_size: few; v_call: TRBV21-1; j_call: TRBJ2-1; cdr3_aa: ASSKGDSRRGNEQF
clone_size: few; v_call: TRBV10-3; j_call: TRBJ2-7; cdr3_aa: AICAGVSDEQY
clone_size: .; v_call: TRBV6-2/TRBV6-3; j_call: TRBJ2-7; cdr3_aa: ASSYRDLPYEQY
clone_size: .; v_call: TRBV6-2/TRBV6-3; j_call: TRBJ2-4; cdr3_aa: ASRTGTALAKNIQY
clone_size: .; v_call: TRBV27; j_call: TRBJ1-1; cdr3_aa: ASSWAPNTEAF
clone_size: few; v_call: TRBV25-1; j_call: TRBJ2-5; cdr3_aa: ASSRQASETQY
clone_size: .; v_call: TRBV5-1; j_call: TRBJ2-3; cdr3_aa: ASSLGQGPHTDTQY
clone_size: few; v_call: TRBV4-1; j_call: TRBJ2-2; cdr3_aa: ASSQPRGHGELF
clone_size: .; v_call: TRBV2; j_call: TRBJ2-2; cdr3_aa: ASSRVQGAGELF
clone_size: few; v_call: TRBV5-1; j_call: TRBJ2-1; cdr3_aa: ASSFPGQYNEQF
clone_size: .; v_call: TRBV7-2; j_call: TRBJ2-1; cdr3_aa: ASSLVVRLPPGNEQF
clone_size: .; v_call: TRBV6-2/TRBV6-3; j_call: TRBJ2-1; cdr3_aa: ASNPRGSGRDSEQF
clone_size: few; v_call: TRBV29-1; j_call: TRBJ2-1; cdr3_aa: SVEEGMAIKHEQF
clone_size: few; v_call: TRBV6-5; j_call: TRBJ1-5; cdr3_aa: ASSSSPRENSNQPQH
clone_size: once; v_call: TRBV5-1; j_call: TRBJ2-5; cdr3_aa: ASRASGYQETQY
clone_size: few; v_call: TRBV25-1; j_call: TRBJ2-7; cdr3_aa: ASSERGPFYEQY
clone_size: .; v_call: TRBV7-8; j_call: TRBJ1-1; cdr3_aa: ASSLDWAWWDTEAF
clone_size: .; v_call: TRBV20-1; j_call: TRBJ2-2; cdr3_aa: SALGGPGELF
clone_size: few; v_call: TRBV7-6; j_call: TRBJ2-1; cdr3_aa: ASSLVGQTARAEQF
clone_size: .; v_call: TRBV20-1; j_call: TRBJ2-2; cdr3_aa: SARDAKTPDTGELF
clone_size: few; v_call: TRBV20-1; j_call: TRBJ2-1; cdr3_aa: SARVGRNEQF
clone_size: .; v_call: TRBV7-2; j_call: TRBJ2-7; cdr3_aa: ASSLRTSGLSYEQY
clone_size: many; v_call: TRBV12-3/TRBV12-4; j_call: TRBJ2-1; cdr3_aa: ASKTSGGYNEQF
clone_size: many; v_call: TRBV6-6; j_call: TRBJ2-5; cdr3_aa: ASSSHQETQY
clone_size: few; v_call: TRBV5-1; j_call: TRBJ2-7; cdr3_aa: ASSDSGQRYEQY
clone_size: few; v_call: TRBV6-2/TRBV6-3; j_call: TRBJ2-5; cdr3_aa: ASNPDSSHLY